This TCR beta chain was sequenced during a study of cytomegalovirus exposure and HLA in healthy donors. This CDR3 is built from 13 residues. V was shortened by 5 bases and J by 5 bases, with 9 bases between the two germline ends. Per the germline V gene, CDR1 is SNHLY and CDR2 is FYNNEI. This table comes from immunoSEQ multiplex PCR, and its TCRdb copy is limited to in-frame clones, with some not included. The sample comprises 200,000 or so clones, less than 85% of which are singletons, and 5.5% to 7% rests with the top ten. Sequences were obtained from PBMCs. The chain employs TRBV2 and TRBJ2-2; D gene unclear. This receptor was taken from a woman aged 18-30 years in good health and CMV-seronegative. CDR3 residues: CASSLGATGELFF. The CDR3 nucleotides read TGTGCCAGCAGTTTAGGAGCAACCGGGGAGCTGTTTTTT.